This entry is about one TCR beta chain. These data originate in a study of T-cell reconstitution after alpha-beta-depleted transplantation in children. Preparation of the TCRbeta library used unique molecular identifiers. TCRdb itself ran the PCR reads through MiXCR, one entry per CDR3 protein. The data show over 300,000 distinct CDR3 sequences, under 13% seen once. The TCR was taken from a human donor who donated a stem cell graft to a child with acute lymphoblastic leukemia. Sample: PBMCs from the stem cell graft donor, taken from the stem cell graft.

CDR3 loop: CASSFSDIRAGANVLTF. CDR3 in DNA: TGTGCCAGCAGCTTTTCGGACATAAGAGCCGGGGCCAACGTCCTGACTTTC. The V call is TRBV5-6, the J call TRBJ2-6, with TRBD1 as a possible D gene (5 bases). This CDR3 comprises 17 residues. Germline V gene lookup returns CDR1 SGHDT and CDR2 YYEEEE. The ends were cut back, 2 bases at V and 4 bases at J, with 16 bases in the middle.